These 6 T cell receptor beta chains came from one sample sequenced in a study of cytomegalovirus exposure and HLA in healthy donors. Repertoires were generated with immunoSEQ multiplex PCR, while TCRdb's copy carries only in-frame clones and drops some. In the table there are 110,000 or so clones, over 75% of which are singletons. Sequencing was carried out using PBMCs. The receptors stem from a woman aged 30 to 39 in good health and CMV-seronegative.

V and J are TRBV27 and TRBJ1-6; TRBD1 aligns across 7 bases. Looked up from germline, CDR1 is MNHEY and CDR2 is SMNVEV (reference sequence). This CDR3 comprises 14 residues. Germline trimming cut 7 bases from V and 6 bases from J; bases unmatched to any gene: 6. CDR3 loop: CASTPGQSNSPLHF. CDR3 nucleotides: TGTGCCAGCACCCCGGGACAGAGTAATTCACCCCTCCACTTT.

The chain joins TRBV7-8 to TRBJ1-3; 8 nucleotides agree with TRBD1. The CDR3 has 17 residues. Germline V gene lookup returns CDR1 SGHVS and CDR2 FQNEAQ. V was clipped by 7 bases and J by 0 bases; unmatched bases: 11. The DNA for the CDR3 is TGTGCCAGCAAGGGGCAGGGGGCTTTTTCCTCTGGAAACACCATATATTTT. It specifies CASKGQGAFSSGNTIYF. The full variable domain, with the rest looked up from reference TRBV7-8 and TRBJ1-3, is GAGVSQSPRYKVAKRGQDVALRCDPISGHVSLFWYQQALGQGPEFLTYFQNEAQLDKSGLPSDRFFAERPEGSVSTLKIQRTQQEDSAVYLCASKGQGAFSSGNTIYFGEGSWLTVV.

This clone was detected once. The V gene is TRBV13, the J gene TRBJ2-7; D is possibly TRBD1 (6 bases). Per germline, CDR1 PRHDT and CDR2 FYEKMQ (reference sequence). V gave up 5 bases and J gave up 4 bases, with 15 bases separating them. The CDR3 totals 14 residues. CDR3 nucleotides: TGTGCCAGCAGCCCCGGAGGACAGCTATACGAGCAGTACTTC. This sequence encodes CASSPGGQLYEQYF.

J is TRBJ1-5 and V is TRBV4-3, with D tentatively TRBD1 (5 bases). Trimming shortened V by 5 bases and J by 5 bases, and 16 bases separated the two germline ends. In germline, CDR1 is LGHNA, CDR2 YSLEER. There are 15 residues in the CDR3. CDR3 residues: CASSEMLGPDQPQHF. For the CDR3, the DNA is TGCGCCAGCAGCGAGATGCTGGGGCCGGATCAGCCCCAGCATTTT.

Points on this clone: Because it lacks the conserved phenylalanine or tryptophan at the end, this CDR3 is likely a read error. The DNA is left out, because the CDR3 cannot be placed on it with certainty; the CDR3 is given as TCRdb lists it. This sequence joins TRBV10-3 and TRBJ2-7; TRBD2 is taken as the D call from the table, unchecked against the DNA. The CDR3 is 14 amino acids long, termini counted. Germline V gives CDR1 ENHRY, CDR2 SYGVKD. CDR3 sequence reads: CAISDPGLAGLTTL.

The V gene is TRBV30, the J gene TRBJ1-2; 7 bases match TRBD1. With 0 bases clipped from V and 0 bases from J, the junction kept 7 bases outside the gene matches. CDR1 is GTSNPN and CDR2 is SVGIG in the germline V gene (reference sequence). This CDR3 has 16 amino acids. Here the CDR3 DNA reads TGTGCCTGGAGTGTACGGGGCCAGGGGGCTAACTATGGCTACACCTTC. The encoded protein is CAWSVRGQGANYGYTF.